This T cell receptor (beta chain) derives from a study of read filtering for tumor transcriptome and immune sequencing. Study overall: Revised staging placed 8 or 9 patients in R-ISS I, 15 to 20 in II, 6 or 7 in III. Whole-transcriptome libraries were prepared after DNase treatment. TCR-mapped reads were about 4.05 to 10.27 million with IR-seq versus roughly 80 to 1,300 with RNA-seq.

Molecular barcoded adaptors covering alpha/delta and beta/gamma chains were used on around 370 ng RNA. In TCRdb, the reads were re-called with MiXCR into one record per CDR3 protein. The data show about 86,000 distinct CDR3 sequences, with roughly 12% seen just once and 15% held by the top ten. J gave up 2 bases and V 2 bases, and 1 base lay outside the gene matches. This CDR3 is built from 14 residues. CDR1 DFQATT and CDR2 SNEGSKA come from the germline V gene (reference sequence). This clonotype was detected many times. The receptor was derived from a donor aged 40 or older with multiple myeloma. This chain links TRBV20-1 with TRBJ2-3; 10 bases map to TRBD2. The sample was a population of CD138-negative cells sorted from bone marrow. CDR3 DNA: TGCAGTGCTAGACTAGCGGGAGTCACAGATACGCAGTATTTT. Translating it yields CSARLAGVTDTQYF.